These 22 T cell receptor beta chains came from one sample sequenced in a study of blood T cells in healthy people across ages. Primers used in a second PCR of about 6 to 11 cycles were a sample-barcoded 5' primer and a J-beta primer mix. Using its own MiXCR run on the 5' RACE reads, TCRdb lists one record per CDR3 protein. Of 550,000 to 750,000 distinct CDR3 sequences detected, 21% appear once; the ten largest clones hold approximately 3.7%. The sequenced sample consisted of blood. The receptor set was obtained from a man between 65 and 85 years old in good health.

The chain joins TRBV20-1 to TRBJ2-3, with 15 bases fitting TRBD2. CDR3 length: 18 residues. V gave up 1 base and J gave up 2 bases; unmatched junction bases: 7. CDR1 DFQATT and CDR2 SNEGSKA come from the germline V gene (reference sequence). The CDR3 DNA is TGCAGTGCTAGAGCCGGACTAGCGGGAGGGCCGTTCACAGATACGCAGTATTTT. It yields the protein CSARAGLAGGPFTDTQYF.

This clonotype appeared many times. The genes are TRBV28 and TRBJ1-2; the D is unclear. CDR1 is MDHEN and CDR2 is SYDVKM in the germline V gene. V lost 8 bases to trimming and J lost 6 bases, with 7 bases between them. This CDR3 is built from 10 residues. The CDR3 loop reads CASGNNGYTF. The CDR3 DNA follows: TGTGCCAGCGGCAATAATGGCTACACCTTC.

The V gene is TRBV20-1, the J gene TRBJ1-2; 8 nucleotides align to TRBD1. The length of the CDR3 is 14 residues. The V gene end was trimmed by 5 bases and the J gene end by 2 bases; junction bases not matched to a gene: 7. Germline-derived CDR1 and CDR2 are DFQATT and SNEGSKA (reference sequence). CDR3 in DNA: TGCAGTGCTTCCTCAGGGGGCAGAAACTATGGCTACACCTTC. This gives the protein CSASSGGRNYGYTF.

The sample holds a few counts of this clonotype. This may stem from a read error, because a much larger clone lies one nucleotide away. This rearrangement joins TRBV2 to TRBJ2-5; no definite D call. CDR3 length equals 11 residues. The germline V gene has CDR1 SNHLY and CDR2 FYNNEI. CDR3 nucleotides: TGTGCCGGCAGCTACCAAGAGACCCAGTACTTC. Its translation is CAGSYQETQYF.

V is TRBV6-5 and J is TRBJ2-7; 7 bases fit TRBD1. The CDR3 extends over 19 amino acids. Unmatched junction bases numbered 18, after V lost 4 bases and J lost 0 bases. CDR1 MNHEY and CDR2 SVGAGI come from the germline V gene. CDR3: CASSSQRRGQAPVSYEQYF. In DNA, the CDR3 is TGTGCCAGCAGTTCCCAACGAAGAGGACAGGCCCCTGTCTCCTACGAGCAGTACTTC.

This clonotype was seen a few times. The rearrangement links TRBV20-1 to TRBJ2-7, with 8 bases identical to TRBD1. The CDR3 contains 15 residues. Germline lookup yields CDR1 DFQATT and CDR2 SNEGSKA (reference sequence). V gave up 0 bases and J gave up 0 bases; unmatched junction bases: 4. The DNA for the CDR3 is TGCAGTGCTAGAGATTCACAGGGGGTCTCCTACGAGCAGTACTTC. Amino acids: CSARDSQGVSYEQYF.

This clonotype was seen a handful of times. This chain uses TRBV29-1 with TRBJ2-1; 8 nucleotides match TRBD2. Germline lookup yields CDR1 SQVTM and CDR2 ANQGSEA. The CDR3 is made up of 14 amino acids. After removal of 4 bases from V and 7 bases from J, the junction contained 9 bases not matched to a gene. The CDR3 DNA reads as TGCAGCGTTGGACCGGGACTAGTAGGTAATGAGCAGTTCTTC. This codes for CSVGPGLVGNEQFF.

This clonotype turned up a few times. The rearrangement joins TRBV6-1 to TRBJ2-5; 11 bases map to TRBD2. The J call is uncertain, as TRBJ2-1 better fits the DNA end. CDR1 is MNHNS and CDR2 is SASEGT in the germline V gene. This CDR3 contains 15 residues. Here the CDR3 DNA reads TGTGCCAGCAGTGCTGAATTACTAGCGGGAGATGAGCAGTTCTTC. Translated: CASSAELLAGDEQFF.

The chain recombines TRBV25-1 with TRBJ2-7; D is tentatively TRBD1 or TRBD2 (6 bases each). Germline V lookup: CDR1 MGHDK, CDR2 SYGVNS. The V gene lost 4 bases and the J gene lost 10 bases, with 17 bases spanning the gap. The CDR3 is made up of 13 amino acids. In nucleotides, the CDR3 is TGTGCCAGCAGTGCAAACCTCGGAGGGACACAGTACTTC. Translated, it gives CASSANLGGTQYF.

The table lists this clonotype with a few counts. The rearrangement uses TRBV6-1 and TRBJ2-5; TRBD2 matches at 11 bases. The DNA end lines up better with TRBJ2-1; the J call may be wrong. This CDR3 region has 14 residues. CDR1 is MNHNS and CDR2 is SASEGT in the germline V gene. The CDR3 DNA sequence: TGTGCCAGCAGTGAACTCGGGACTAGCGGTGAGCAGTTCTTC. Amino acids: CASSELGTSGEQFF.

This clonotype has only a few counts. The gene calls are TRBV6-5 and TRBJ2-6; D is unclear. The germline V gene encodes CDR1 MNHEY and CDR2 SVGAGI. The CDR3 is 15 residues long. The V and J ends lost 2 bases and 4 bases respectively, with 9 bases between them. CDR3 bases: TGTGCCAGCAGTTACAGGGCATCGGGGGCCAACGTCCTGACTTTC. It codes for CASSYRASGANVLTF.

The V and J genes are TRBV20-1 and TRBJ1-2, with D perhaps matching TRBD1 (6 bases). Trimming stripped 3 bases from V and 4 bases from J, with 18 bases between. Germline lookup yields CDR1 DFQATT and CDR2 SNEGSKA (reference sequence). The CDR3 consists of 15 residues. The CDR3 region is CSARDWTASIYGYTF. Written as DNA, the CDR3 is TGCAGTGCTAGGGATTGGACAGCGAGCATCTATGGCTACACCTTC.

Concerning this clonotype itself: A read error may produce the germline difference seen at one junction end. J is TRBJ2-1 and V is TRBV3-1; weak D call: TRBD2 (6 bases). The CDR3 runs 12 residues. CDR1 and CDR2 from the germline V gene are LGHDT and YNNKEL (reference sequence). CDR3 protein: CASSPPGLRDPF. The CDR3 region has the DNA TGTGCCAGCAGCCCCCCGGGACTCCGGGACCCATTC.

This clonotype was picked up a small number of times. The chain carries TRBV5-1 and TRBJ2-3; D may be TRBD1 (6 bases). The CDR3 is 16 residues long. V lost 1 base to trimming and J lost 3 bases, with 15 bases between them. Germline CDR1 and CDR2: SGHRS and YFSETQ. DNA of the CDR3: TGCGCCAGCAGCTTGTTGGGACATGGCGAAACAGATACGCAGTATTTT. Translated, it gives CASSLLGHGETDTQYF.

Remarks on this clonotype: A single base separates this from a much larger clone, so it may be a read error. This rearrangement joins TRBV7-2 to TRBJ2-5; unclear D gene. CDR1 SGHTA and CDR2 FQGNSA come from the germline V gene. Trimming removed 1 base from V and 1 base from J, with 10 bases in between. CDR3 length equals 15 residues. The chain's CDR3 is CASSLVGILQETQYF. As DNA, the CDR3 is TGTGCCAGCAGCTTAGTGGGGATCCTCCAAGAGACCCAGTACTTC.

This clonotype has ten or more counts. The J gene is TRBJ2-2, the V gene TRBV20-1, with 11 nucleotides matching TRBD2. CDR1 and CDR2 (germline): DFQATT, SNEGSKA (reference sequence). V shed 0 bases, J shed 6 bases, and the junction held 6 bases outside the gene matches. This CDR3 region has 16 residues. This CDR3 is CSARDGILAGAGELFF. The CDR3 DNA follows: TGCAGTGCTAGAGATGGGATACTAGCGGGAGCCGGGGAGCTGTTTTTT.

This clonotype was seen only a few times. The CDR3 protein is CSASLPLAGEVGADTQYF. CDR3 in DNA: TGCAGTGCTAGTCTCCCACTAGCGGGAGAAGTGGGAGCAGATACGCAGTATTTT. This chain uses TRBV20-1 with TRBJ2-3; 11 positions match TRBD2. Germline lookup yields CDR1 DFQATT and CDR2 SNEGSKA (reference sequence). With 3 bases clipped from V and 4 bases from J, the junction kept 15 bases outside the gene matches. The CDR3 consists of 18 residues.

The CDR3, as DNA: TGTGCCAGCAGTTGGGCCCCTATAGCGGGGGTACCCTACGAGCAGTACTTC. Encoded protein: CASSWAPIAGVPYEQYF. V and J are TRBV6-2 or TRBV6-3 and TRBJ2-7; 9 nucleotides agree with TRBD2. Germline CDR1 and CDR2: MNHEY and SVGEGT. The CDR3 contains 17 residues. V shed 4 bases, J shed 2 bases, and the junction held 12 bases outside the gene matches.

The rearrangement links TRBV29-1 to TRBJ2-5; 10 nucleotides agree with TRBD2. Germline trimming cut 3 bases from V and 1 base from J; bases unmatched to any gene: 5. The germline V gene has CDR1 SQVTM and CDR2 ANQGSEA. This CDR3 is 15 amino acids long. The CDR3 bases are TGCAGCGTTGACCAGCGGGAGGGACGCCAAGAGACCCAGTACTTC. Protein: CSVDQREGRQETQYF. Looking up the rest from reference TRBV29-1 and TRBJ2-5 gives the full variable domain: SAVISQKPSRDICQRGTSLTIQCQVDSQVTMMFWYRQQPGQSLTLIATANQGSEATYESGFVIDKFPISRPNLTFSTLTVSNMSPEDSSIYLCSVDQREGRQETQYFGPGTRLLVL.

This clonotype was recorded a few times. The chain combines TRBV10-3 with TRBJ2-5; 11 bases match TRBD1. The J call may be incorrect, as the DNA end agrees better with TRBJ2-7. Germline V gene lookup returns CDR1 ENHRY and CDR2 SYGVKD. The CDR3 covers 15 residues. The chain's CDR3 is CAIKRGQGERYEQYF. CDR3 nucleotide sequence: TGTGCCATCAAGAGGGGACAGGGGGAAAGGTACGAGCAGTACTTC.

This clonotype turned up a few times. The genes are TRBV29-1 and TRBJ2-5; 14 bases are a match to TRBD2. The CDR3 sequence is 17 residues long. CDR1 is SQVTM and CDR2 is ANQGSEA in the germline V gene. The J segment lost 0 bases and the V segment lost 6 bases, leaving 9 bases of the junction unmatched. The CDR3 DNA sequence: TGCAGCGTCGACGGGACTAGCGGGAGCCGGTACCAAGAGACCCAGTACTTC. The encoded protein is CSVDGTSGSRYQETQYF.

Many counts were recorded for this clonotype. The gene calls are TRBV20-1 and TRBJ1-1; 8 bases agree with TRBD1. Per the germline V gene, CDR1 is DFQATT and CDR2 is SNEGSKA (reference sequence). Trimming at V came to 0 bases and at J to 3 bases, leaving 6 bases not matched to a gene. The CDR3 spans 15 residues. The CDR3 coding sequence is TGCAGTGCTAGAGATCTCCAGGGGGCGGACACTGAAGCTTTCTTT. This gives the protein CSARDLQGADTEAFF.